This T cell receptor beta chain was retrieved from a study of PD-1 blockade in mismatch repair-deficient tumors. Overall study: Enrolled about 2012-2017, patients had progressing, pretreated mismatch repair-deficient cancers of 12 types. General study points: Tumor-resident clones, often absent from pretreatment blood, expanded after pembrolizumab and then contracted.

Clones were read by immunoSEQ multiplex PCR, and TCRdb kept only the in-frame ones, dropping some. Of 100,000 to 150,000 clones listed, 88% are singletons. Every patient had mismatch repair deficiency by PCR or immunohistochemistry. The TCR-sequenced patients were a few responders to pembrolizumab. The V end was cut by 1 base, the J end by 0 bases, with 9 bases between. The CDR3 runs 15 residues. Per the germline V gene, CDR1 is MNHNS and CDR2 is SASEGT. Notes on this clone: The antigen remains unidentified.

This sequence joins TRBV6-1 and TRBJ1-2, with D possibly being TRBD1 (5 bases). The sample consisted of peripheral blood, taken 70 to 73 weeks after starting pembrolizumab. This receptor was taken from an adult with mismatch repair-deficient cancer. The CDR3 region is CASSEGQGANYGYTF. The DNA for the CDR3 is TGTGCCAGCAGTGAAGGCCAGGGAGCTAACTATGGCTACACCTTC.